Each of the 24 T cell receptor beta chains below was sequenced from the same sample in a study of cytomegalovirus exposure and HLA in healthy donors (dated 2017 in TCRdb). The protocol used for the library was the immunoSEQ multiplex PCR assay. For the multiplex PCR, a mixture combining 60 forward primers for TCR Vbeta segments and 13 reverse primers for TCR Jbeta segments was used. As stored in TCRdb, this immuneACCESS dataset retains in-frame rearrangements with V and J assigned. A fraction of the clones does not appear; measured against another copy, unresolved V genes explain less than half of the discrepancy, and the remainder lacks a known reason. The sample data list roughly 140,000 clones, and more than 65% of these were observed just once. Of the sample, approximately 6% is held by the ten largest clones. Input material: PBMCs. These TCRs come from a man aged 50-59 years in good health and CMV-seropositive.

The rearrangement uses TRBV5-1 and TRBJ2-3; D uncertain. This CDR3 spans 15 amino acids. Trimming shortened V by 0 bases and J by 2 bases, and 10 bases separated the two germline ends. Germline V gene sequence: CDR1 SGHRS, CDR2 YFSETQ. The CDR3 sequence: CASSLASGHTDTQYF. The CDR3 DNA follows: TGCGCCAGCAGCTTGGCCTCTGGGCACACAGATACGCAGTATTTT.

The chain combines TRBV7-2 with TRBJ2-5; D is possibly TRBD1 (5 bases). The J call is in doubt because the DNA end fits TRBJ2-7 better. The CDR3 sequence is 13 residues long. The germline CDR1 and CDR2 sequences are SGHTA and FQGNSA. The CDR3 nucleotides read TGTGCCAGCAGCTTTGGGGCTACCTACGAGCAGTACTTC. Translating it yields CASSFGATYEQYF.

The chain has TRBV18 and TRBJ1-1; possible D gene TRBD1, 6 bases. Germline V gives CDR1 KGHSH, CDR2 LQKENI. The V gene lost 0 bases and the J gene lost 0 bases, with 11 bases spanning the gap. This CDR3 spans 16 amino acids. The DNA for the CDR3 is TGTGCCAGCTCACCACCGGGGGGGGCGATGAACACTGAAGCTTTCTTT. Amino acid sequence: CASSPPGGAMNTEAFF.

This clone was seen a handful of times. The chain employs TRBV11-3 and TRBJ2-2; weak D call: TRBD2 (5 bases). V was cut by 1 base and J by 6 bases, with 15 bases left in between. Germline CDR1 and CDR2: SGHNT and YENEEA. CDR3 size: 16 residues. CDR3 region: CASSLGVSSGPGELFF. Written as DNA, the CDR3 is TGTGCCAGCAGCTTAGGGGTTAGCAGCGGCCCCGGGGAGCTGTTTTTT.

The J gene is TRBJ1-3, the V gene TRBV7-9, with 7 bases that match TRBD1. The CDR3 extends over 13 amino acids. Trimming took 8 bases from V and 4 from J; bases not matched to a gene: 5. Germline loops: CDR1 SEHNR, CDR2 FQNEAQ (reference sequence). CDR3 DNA sequence: TGTGCCAGCCCCAGGGGGGACGGAAACACCATATATTTT. Translated: CASPRGDGNTIYF.

The rearrangement joins TRBV5-1 to TRBJ2-3; D perhaps matches TRBD1 (5 bases). Trimming left V 1 base short and J 3 bases short, with 9 bases between. The germline gives CDR1 SGHRS, CDR2 YFSETQ. The CDR3 extends over 14 amino acids. CDR3 sequence reads: CASSLLQGTDTQYF. In DNA, the CDR3 is TGCGCCAGCAGCTTGCTCCAGGGAACAGATACGCAGTATTTT.

This clone was recorded a few times. CDR3 residues: CASSLWGQYNQPQHF. The CDR3 bases are TGTGCCAGCAGTTTATGGGGCCAGTACAATCAGCCCCAGCATTTT. The chain joins TRBV28 to TRBJ1-5, with D unresolved. Deletions cut 0 bases from V and 3 bases from J, with 9 bases between. Germline V lookup: CDR1 MDHEN, CDR2 SYDVKM. The CDR3 is 15 amino acids.

The V gene is TRBV5-6, the J gene TRBJ2-5, with D maybe TRBD1 (5 bases). CDR3 size: 16 residues. CDR1 SGHDT and CDR2 YYEEEE come from the germline V gene. The V end was cut by 3 bases, the J end by 5 bases, with 20 bases between. The CDR3 loop reads CASSSRTGTPGETQYF. The CDR3 nucleotides read TGTGCCAGCAGCTCAAGAACAGGTACCCCTGGGGAGACCCAGTACTTC.

The rearrangement uses TRBV5-1 and TRBJ2-1; 9 bases align to TRBD2. Germline CDR1 is SGHRS and CDR2 is YFSETQ. The V and J ends lost 2 bases and 8 bases, in that order; junction bases with no gene match: 5. The CDR3 covers 14 residues. CDR3 DNA: TGCGCCAGCAGCTTTAGCGGGGGAGTAGATGAGCAGTTCTTC. It specifies CASSFSGGVDEQFF.

This clone was counted between two and nine times. The chain has TRBV27 and TRBJ1-1, with D uncertain. Germline-derived CDR1 and CDR2 are MNHEY and SMNVEV (reference sequence). The V and J ends lost 3 bases and 1 base respectively, with 6 bases between them. This CDR3 region has 13 residues. Here the CDR3 DNA reads TGTGCCAGCAGTTTTTCCCAGAACACTGAAGCTTTCTTT. This encodes CASSFSQNTEAFF.

The rearrangement joins TRBV4-2 to TRBJ2-5, with 9 bases identical to TRBD2. Per germline, CDR1 LGHNA and CDR2 YNFKEQ. V lost 0 bases, J lost 4 bases, and 12 bases stayed unmatched. The CDR3 sequence is 18 residues long. The CDR3 region has the DNA TGTGCCAGCAGCCAAGAGCGGGGGGGAGCTATGGTTAGAGAGACCCAGTACTTC. It translates to CASSQERGGAMVRETQYF.

This clone was detected once. The chain couples TRBV10-3 to TRBJ2-7, with 7 positions matching TRBD1. The CDR3 is 14 amino acids. V gave up 6 bases and J gave up 2 bases; unmatched junction bases: 7. Germline V gene lookup returns CDR1 ENHRY and CDR2 SYGVKD. The CDR3 reads CAISDIRGTYEQYF. In DNA form, the CDR3 reads TGTGCCATCAGCGATATCAGGGGGACCTACGAGCAGTACTTC.

For this clone: The same CDR3 can be traced to other DNA sequences in this sample. The rearrangement joins TRBV18 to TRBJ2-5, with D maybe TRBD1 (5 bases). The V end was cut by 2 bases, the J end by 2 bases, with 6 bases between. This CDR3 has 13 residues. Germline CDR1 and CDR2: KGHSH and LQKENI. The CDR3 nucleotides read TGTGCCAGCTCACCAGGACAACAAGAGACCCAGTACTTC. Protein product: CASSPGQQETQYF.

This chain connects TRBV5-6 to TRBJ2-7; 7 positions agree with TRBD2. There are 13 residues in the CDR3. V shed 4 bases, J shed 3 bases, and the junction held 4 bases outside the gene matches. Germline V gives CDR1 SGHDT, CDR2 YYEEEE. The CDR3 reads CASSRGGIYEQYF. The CDR3 nucleotides read TGTGCCAGCAGCCGCGGGGGTATCTACGAGCAGTACTTC.

The chain has TRBV19 and TRBJ2-7; the match to TRBD1 covers 9 bases. This CDR3 has 13 residues. The V and J ends lost 10 bases and 6 bases, in that order; junction bases with no gene match: 10. CDR1 is LNHDA and CDR2 is SQIVND in the germline V gene (reference sequence). The DNA of the CDR3 is TGTGCCACAAGCCGGGACAGGGTTGGCGAGCAGTACTTC. This gives the protein CATSRDRVGEQYF. Together with reference TRBV19 and TRBJ2-7, the CDR3 gives the full variable domain: DGGITQSPKYLFRKEGQNVTLSCEQNLNHDAMYWYRQDPGQGLRLIYYSQIVNDFQKGDIAEGYSVSREKKESFPLTVTSAQKNPTAFYLCATSRDRVGEQYFGPGTRLTVT.

This chain links TRBV5-1 with TRBJ2-1, with 11 bases lining up with TRBD2. The junction had 7 bases not matched to a gene; V was cut back by 3 bases and J by 8 bases. Germline values: CDR1 SGHRS, CDR2 YFSETQ. This CDR3 is 15 amino acids long. For the CDR3, the DNA is TGCGCCAGCAGCTCCACTAGCGGGAGTGGCTATGAGCAGTTCTTC. Translating it yields CASSSTSGSGYEQFF.

The table lists this clone with a few counts. The chain uses TRBV29-1 and TRBJ2-7; 9 bases agree with TRBD1. CDR3 size: 14 residues. The germline CDR1 and CDR2 sequences are SQVTM and ANQGSEA. The DNA for the CDR3 is TGCAGTGTAGCGAGGACAGGGGTGGCTAGAGAGCAGTACTTC. Translation gives CSVARTGVAREQYF.

Of note for this clone: One end of the junction does not line up with germline, which may come from a read error. The V gene is TRBV7-2, the J gene TRBJ2-1; D uncertain. This CDR3 region has 13 residues. The germline V gene has CDR1 SGHTA and CDR2 FQGNSA. Here the CDR3 reads CAGSLAENNEQFF. The CDR3, as DNA: TGTGCCGGCAGCTTAGCCGAGAACAATGAGCAGTTCTTC.

The chain combines TRBV29-1 with TRBJ1-4, with 11 positions matching TRBD1. The CDR3 contains 13 residues. J gave up 7 bases and V 6 bases, and 4 bases lay outside the gene matches. The germline V gene encodes CDR1 SQVTM and CDR2 ANQGSEA. As DNA, the CDR3 is TGCAGCGTGGCCGGGACAGGGGGTGAAAAACTGTTTTTT. Translation: CSVAGTGGEKLFF.

The chain links TRBV7-2 to TRBJ1-2; 7 nucleotides match TRBD1. CDR3 length: 13 amino acids. V lost 2 bases, J lost 5 bases, and 2 bases stayed unmatched. Germline CDR1 and CDR2: SGHTA and FQGNSA. The CDR3 nucleotides are TGTGCCAGCAGCTTAAAGGGGGCGTATGGCTACACCTTC. The encoded protein is CASSLKGAYGYTF.

This clone was detected only a few times. The chain joins TRBV6-5 to TRBJ2-7, with 8 bases matching TRBD2. The CDR3 extends over 15 amino acids. Germline CDR1 is MNHEY and CDR2 is SVGAGI. J gave up 5 bases and V 6 bases, and 12 bases lay outside the gene matches. The CDR3 reads CASSTIRTSSHEQYF. DNA for the CDR3: TGTGCCAGCAGCACCATCCGGACTAGCAGCCACGAGCAGTACTTC.

CDR3 DNA sequence: TGCAGCGTTGGCAGGGGCAGGGGGGAGCAGTACTTC. This translates into CSVGRGRGEQYF. The chain recombines TRBV29-1 with TRBJ2-7, with 7 bases that match TRBD1. Germline V lookup: CDR1 SQVTM, CDR2 ANQGSEA. J was trimmed by 7 bases and V by 4 bases; bases with no gene match: 7. This CDR3 contains 12 residues.

This clone was detected a few times. The V call is TRBV6-1, the J call TRBJ2-7; 12 positions match TRBD1. With V trimmed by 7 bases and J by 6 bases, 7 bases remained unmatched. Looked up from germline, CDR1 is MNHNS and CDR2 is SASEGT. The CDR3 has 14 residues. This CDR3 reads CASTVGQGAFEQYF. The DNA for the CDR3 is TGTGCCAGCACCGTGGGACAGGGGGCCTTCGAGCAGTACTTC.

The CDR3, as DNA: TGTGCCATCAGTGAGCCCGGGACAGGTCTGAGGGAGCAGTACTTC. Its protein product is CAISEPGTGLREQYF. This sequence joins TRBV10-3 and TRBJ2-5; 8 nucleotides align to TRBD1. The germline V gene has CDR1 ENHRY and CDR2 SYGVKD. The CDR3 has 15 amino acids. V dropped 2 bases and J dropped 11; count of bases not matched to a gene: 13.